The entry below gives a single T cell receptor (beta chain) sequence along with its context. The antigen is unknown. The repertoire was sequenced with immunoSEQ multiplex PCR; TCRdb's copy has only in-frame clones and lacks some. The data hold about 410,000 clones, with approximately 91% observed a single time. These data originate in a study of Ad26.COV2.S vaccination and SARS-CoV-2 variants. Treatment meaning: around 19 received Ad26.COV2.S at low or high dose, single or two shots; 5 received placebo; per-sample allocation not given. Day 63 after the first injection of vaccine or placebo was the sampling time. Study observations and caveats: Measurements of TCR breadth and depth may have given underestimates of the total T cell responses. Placebo recipients had lower spike-specific TCR breadth than vaccine recipients. Vaccine and placebo recipients had comparable breadth of non-spike TCRs.

Sample: peripheral blood, taken in a trial of Ad26.COV2.S vaccine versus placebo. This TCR was recovered from a person between 18 and 60 years old who received the Ad26.COV2.S COVID-19 vaccine or a placebo.

The CDR3 DNA reads TGTGCCAGCAGCCAAGATCCTGAGGTTATGGGGTCACCCCTCCACTTT. Translating gives CASSQDPEVMGSPLHF. This chain links TRBV3-1 (or the pseudogene TRBV3-2) with TRBJ1-6; unclear D gene. Germline CDR1 LGHDT, CDR2 YNNKEL (reference sequence). CDR3 size: 16 residues. V was pared by 0 bases and J by 10 bases, with 16 bases between.